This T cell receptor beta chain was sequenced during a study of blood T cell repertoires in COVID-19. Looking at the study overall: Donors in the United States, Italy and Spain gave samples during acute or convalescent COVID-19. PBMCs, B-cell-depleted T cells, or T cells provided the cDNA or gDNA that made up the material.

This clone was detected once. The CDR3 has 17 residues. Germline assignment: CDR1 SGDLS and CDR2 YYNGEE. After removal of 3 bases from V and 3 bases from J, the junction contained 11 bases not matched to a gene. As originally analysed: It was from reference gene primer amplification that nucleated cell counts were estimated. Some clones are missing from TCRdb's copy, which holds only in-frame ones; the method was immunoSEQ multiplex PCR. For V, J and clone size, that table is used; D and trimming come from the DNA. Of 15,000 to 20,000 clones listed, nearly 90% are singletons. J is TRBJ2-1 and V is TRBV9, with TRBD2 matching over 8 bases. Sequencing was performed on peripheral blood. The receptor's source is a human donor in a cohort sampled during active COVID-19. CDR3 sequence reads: CASSGGLGLAGYNEQFF. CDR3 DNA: TGTGCCAGCAGCGGGGGGTTGGGGCTAGCGGGCTACAATGAGCAGTTCTTC.